The present T cell receptor beta chain was sequenced within a study of cytomegalovirus exposure and HLA in healthy donors. Study-wide results and limits: A link between a missense DCLRE1C variant and TCR beta V- and J-gene trimming emerged from a later analysis.

Germline values: CDR1 SGHKS, CDR2 YYEKEE (reference sequence). The V gene end was trimmed by 4 bases and the J gene end by 8 bases; junction bases not matched to a gene: 13. The CDR3 has 16 amino acids. Use of 60 Vbeta and 13 Jbeta primers characterized the PCR. Clones were read by immunoSEQ multiplex PCR, and TCRdb kept only the in-frame ones, dropping some. The data contain about 140,000 clones, approximately 67% of them singletons. Notes on this clone: Its target is unknown.

Whereas donors were nominally healthy upon sampling, unrecorded immune exposures were probable. The chain combines TRBV5-5 with TRBJ1-4, with TRBD1 matching 8 bases. This clonotype was sampled from a woman in her fifties or sixties in good health and CMV-seronegative. Sequenced: PBMCs. The CDR3 region is CASSDLPGGAKEKLFF. The CDR3 DNA reads as TGTGCCAGCAGCGACCTCCCAGGGGGCGCAAAAGAAAAACTGTTTTTT. The full variable domain, with the rest looked up from reference TRBV5-5 and TRBJ1-4, is DAGVTQSPTHLIKTRGQQVTLRCSPISGHKSVSWYQQVLGQGPQFIFQYYEKEERGRGNFPDRFSARQFPNYSSELNVNALLLGDSALYLCASSDLPGGAKEKLFFGSGTQLSVL.